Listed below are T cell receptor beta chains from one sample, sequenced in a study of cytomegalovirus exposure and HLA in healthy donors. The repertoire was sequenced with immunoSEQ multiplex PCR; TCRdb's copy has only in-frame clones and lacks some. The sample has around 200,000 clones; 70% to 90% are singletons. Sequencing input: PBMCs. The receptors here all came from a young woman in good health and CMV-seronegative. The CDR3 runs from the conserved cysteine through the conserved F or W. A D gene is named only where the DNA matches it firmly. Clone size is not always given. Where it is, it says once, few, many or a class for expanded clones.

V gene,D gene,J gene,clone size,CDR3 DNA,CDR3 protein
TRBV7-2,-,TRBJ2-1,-,TGTGCCAGCAGCTTACTGGACACTTACTCCTACAATGAGCAGTTCTTC,CASSLLDTYSYNEQFF
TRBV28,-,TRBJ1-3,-,TGTGCCAGCAGTCTGGCGGGGGCTGGAAACACCATATATTTT,CASSLAGAGNTIYF
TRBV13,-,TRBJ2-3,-,TGTGCCAGCAGCTTTAGAGGGGAGGCAGGGGATACGCAGTATTTT,CASSFRGEAGDTQYF
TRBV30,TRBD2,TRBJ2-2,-,TGTGCCTGGAGTCAGGCGGGAGCCACCGGGGAGCTGTTTTTT,CAWSQAGATGELFF
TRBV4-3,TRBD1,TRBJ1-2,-,TGCGCCAGCAGCAGTATCCGGGACAGGGTTGAGTATGGCTACACCTTC,CASSSIRDRVEYGYTF
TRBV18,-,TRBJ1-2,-,TGTGCCAGCTCACCGGGGCAGATCTATGGCTACACCTTC,CASSPGQIYGYTF
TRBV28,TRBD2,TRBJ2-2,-,TGTGCCAGCAAATTCGGGGGGGACACCGGGGAGCTGTTTTTT,CASKFGGDTGELFF
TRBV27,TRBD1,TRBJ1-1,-,TGTGCCAGCACCTCCAACAGGGGTAGGACTGAAGCTTTCTTT,CASTSNRGRTEAFF
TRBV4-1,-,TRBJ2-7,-,TGCGCCAGCAGCCAATACCTCAGCGTCGAGCAGTACTTC,CASSQYLSVEQYF
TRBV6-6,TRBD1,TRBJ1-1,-,TGTGCCAGCAGTTACGGCGGGACAGCGGATAACTCTGAAGCTTTCTTT,CASSYGGTADNSEAFF
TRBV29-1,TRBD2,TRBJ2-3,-,TGCAGCGTTTGGGTTTGGGAGCGGGAGGGTCTCAGCACAGATACGCAGTATTTT,CSVWVWEREGLSTDTQYF
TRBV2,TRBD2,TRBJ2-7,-,TGTGCCAGCAGCGGACCTGTACTAGCGGGAGTTTACGAGCAGTACTTC,CASSGPVLAGVYEQYF
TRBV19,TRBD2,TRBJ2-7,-,TGTGCCAGTAGTCCAAGGACTAGCGGGGGCGACGAGCAGTACTTC,CASSPRTSGGDEQYF
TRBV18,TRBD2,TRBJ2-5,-,TGTGCCAGCTCACCAGGTTCCCAGACTAGCGGGAGGGAGACCCAGTACTTC,CASSPGSQTSGRETQYF
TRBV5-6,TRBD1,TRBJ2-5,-,TGTGCCAGCAGCTCGGGGGACAGGGGCCGGCAAGAGACCCAGTACTTC,CASSSGDRGRQETQYF
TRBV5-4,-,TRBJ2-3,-,TGTGCCAGCAGCGACGGGGGGCAGACAGATACGCAGTATTTT,CASSDGGQTDTQYF
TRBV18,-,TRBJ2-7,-,TGTGCCAGCTCTGAGCGGGCTCCACACGAGCAGTACTTC,CASSERAPHEQYF
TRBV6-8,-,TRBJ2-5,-,TGTGCCAGCAGTTACCCAAGCGGGTATAGTGGAGAGACCCAGTACTTC,CASSYPSGYSGETQYF
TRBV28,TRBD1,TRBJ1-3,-,TGTGCCAGCAGTTTGCACAGGGGGTCTGGAAACACCATATATTTT,CASSLHRGSGNTIYF
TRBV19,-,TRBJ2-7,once,TGTGCCAGTAGTATAGGTCACGGAGTCTCCTACGAGCAGTACTTC,CASSIGHGVSYEQYF
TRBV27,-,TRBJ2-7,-,TGTGCCAGCAGTCAGCTAGCCCGGAGCTCCTACGAGCAGTACTTC,CASSQLARSSYEQYF
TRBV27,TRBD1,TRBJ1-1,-,TGTGCCAGCAGCAAAGGGACAGAGATGAACACTGAAGCTTTCTTT,CASSKGTEMNTEAFF
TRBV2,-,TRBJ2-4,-,TGTGCCAGCAGTGAATCAGCGGTAGCCAAAAACATTCAGTACTTC,CASSESAVAKNIQYF
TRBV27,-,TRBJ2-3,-,TGTGCCAGCAGTTGGGCCGGGACTCCGAGCACAGATACGCAGTATTTT,CASSWAGTPSTDTQYF
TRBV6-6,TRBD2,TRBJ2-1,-,TGTGCCAGCAGTCACGCCGCTAGCGGGAGTTACAATGAGCAGTTCTTC,CASSHAASGSYNEQFF
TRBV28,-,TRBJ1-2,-,TGTGCCAGCAGGGAGGGTAGTGGCTACACCTTC,CASREGSGYTF
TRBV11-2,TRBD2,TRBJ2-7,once,TGTGCCAGCAGCTTAGATCAGGGGGGACTAGCAGGGTACGAGCAGTACTTC,CASSLDQGGLAGYEQYF
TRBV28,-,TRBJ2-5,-,TGTGCCAGCACTCTGACGGGACTTAAAGAGACCCAGTACTTC,CASTLTGLKETQYF
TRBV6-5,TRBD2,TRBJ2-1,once,TGTGCCAGCAGTTACCGCGGGCTAGCGGGAGTCGATGAGCAGTTCTTC,CASSYRGLAGVDEQFF
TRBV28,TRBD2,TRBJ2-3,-,TGTGCCAGCAGTACCCTGGGACTAGCGGGAGGGCCGGATACGCAGTATTTT,CASSTLGLAGGPDTQYF
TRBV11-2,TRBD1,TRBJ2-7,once,TGTGCCAGCAGCTTAGATCTCCAGGGGGCCCTCTACGAGCAGTACTTC,CASSLDLQGALYEQYF
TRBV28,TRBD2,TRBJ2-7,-,TGTGCCAGCAGTAACAAGCTCGGGACTACCTACGAGCAGTACTTC,CASSNKLGTTYEQYF
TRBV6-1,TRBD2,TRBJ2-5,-,TGTGCCAGCAGTGCCTTATCCCTAGCGGAGCAAGAGACCCAGTACTTC,CASSALSLAEQETQYF
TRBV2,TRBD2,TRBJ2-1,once,TGTGCCAGCGGGGGGGCTAGCGGGAGAGTCAACAATGAGCAGTTCTTC,CASGGASGRVNNEQFF
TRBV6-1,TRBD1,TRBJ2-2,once,TGTGCCAGCAGTGCCACCGGGACAGGGGCTAACACCGGGGAGCTGTTTTTT,CASSATGTGANTGELFF
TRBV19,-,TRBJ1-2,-,TGTGCCAGTAGTATTGTTGCGGGGAGCGGCTACACCTTC,CASSIVAGSGYTF
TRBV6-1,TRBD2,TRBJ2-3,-,TGTGCCAGCAGTGGGCTAGCGGGAGGGCATCAGTACACAGATACGCAGTATTTT,CASSGLAGGHQYTDTQYF
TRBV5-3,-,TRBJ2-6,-,TGTGCCAGAAGCTTCCCCCGGGGGTGTGGGGCCAACGTCCTGACTTTC,CARSFPRGCGANVLTF
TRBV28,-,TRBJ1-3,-,TGTGCCAGCAGTGCCTGGAACAGACACGGAAACACCATATATTTT,CASSAWNRHGNTIYF
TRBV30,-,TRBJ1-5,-,TGTGCCTGGAGTGTACCTGGGGGCTGGGGCAATCAGCCCCAGCATTTT,CAWSVPGGWGNQPQHF
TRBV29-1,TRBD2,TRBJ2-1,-,TGCAGCGTTGAGTTCCCTAGCGGGAGCTATGAGCAGTTCTTC,CSVEFPSGSYEQFF
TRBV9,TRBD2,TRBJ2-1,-,TGTGCCAGCAGCAACCCAGGGGAGGGCGGGAGGGCCAGATACAATGAGCAGTTCTTC,CASSNPGEGGRARYNEQFF
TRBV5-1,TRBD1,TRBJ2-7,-,TGCGCCAGCAGCTTTCCCGGCGACAGGGGGGACGAGCAGTACTTC,CASSFPGDRGDEQYF
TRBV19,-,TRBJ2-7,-,TGTGCCAGTAGTATAAGTGGGGGCTCTTCCTACGAGCAGTACTTC,CASSISGGSSYEQYF
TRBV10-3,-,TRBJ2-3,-,TGTGCCATCAGTGAAAGGTCAGCCAGCGCGGCGGATACGCAGTATTTT,CAISERSASAADTQYF
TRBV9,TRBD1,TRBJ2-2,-,TGTGCCAGCAGCGTCAGACAGGGGCCCGGGGAGCTGTTTTTT,CASSVRQGPGELFF
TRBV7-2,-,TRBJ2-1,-,TGTGCCAGCAGCTTACTAACTAGCGAGGGGGGGTATGAGCAGTTCTTC,CASSLLTSEGGYEQFF
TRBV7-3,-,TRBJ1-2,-,TGTGCCAGCAGCCCAGGCCCTCTGCTCGGTGGCTACACCTTC,CASSPGPLLGGYTF
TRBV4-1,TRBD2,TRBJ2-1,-,TGCGCCAGCAGCCAAGTTTTAGCGGGTCCCTACAATGAGCAGTTCTTC,CASSQVLAGPYNEQFF